Listed here are 18 T cell receptor beta chains from one sample, sequenced in a study of cytomegalovirus exposure and HLA in healthy donors. Only in-frame clones appear in the TCRdb table, and some are missing; sequencing was by immunoSEQ multiplex PCR. The sample has 110,000 or so clones; about nine tenths are singletons. Material: PBMCs. The origin of the receptors is a man between 18 and 35 years old in good health and CMV-seropositive.

This clone was seen a few times. This chain joins TRBV10-1 and TRBJ1-1, with D possibly TRBD1 on 5 matching bases. The CDR3 has 15 residues. Trimming left V 6 bases short and J 11 bases short, with 25 bases between. The germline V gene encodes CDR1 WNHNN and CDR2 SYGVQD (reference sequence). CDR3 nucleotide sequence: TGCGCCAGCAGCCACCAGGGATTTGATTCTCGAGTGGCTTTCTTT. It yields the protein CASSHQGFDSRVAFF.

The chain employs TRBV28 and TRBJ1-2, with D possibly matching TRBD1 (5 bases). Trimming stripped 6 bases from V and 4 bases from J, with 15 bases between. Germline CDR1 and CDR2: MDHEN and SYDVKM. This CDR3 contains 14 residues. The CDR3 sequence is CASSPPGRVYGYTF. The CDR3 coding sequence is TGTGCCAGCAGCCCCCCGGGCAGGGTCTATGGCTACACCTTC.

The rearrangement joins TRBV27 to TRBJ1-2; D is possibly TRBD1 (6 bases). V shed 3 bases and J shed 1 base, with 9 bases lying between them. The CDR3 contains 14 residues. Germline-derived CDR1 and CDR2 are MNHEY and SMNVEV (reference sequence). CDR3: CASSLTGLNYGYTF. CDR3 in DNA: TGTGCCAGCAGTTTGACAGGCCTTAACTATGGCTACACCTTC.

The chain uses TRBV6-1 and TRBJ2-2, with TRBD1 identical over 11 bases. V shed 5 bases, J shed 7 bases, and the junction held 6 bases outside the gene matches. The CDR3 runs 15 residues. Germline V gene lookup returns CDR1 MNHNS and CDR2 SASEGT. CDR3 coding DNA: TGTGCCAGCAGTTGGACAGGGGGCTATGGCGGGGAGCTGTTTTTT. Encoded protein: CASSWTGGYGGELFF.

This clone turned up a few times. The rearrangement links TRBV7-2 to TRBJ2-7, with 9 positions matching TRBD1. Trimming at V came to 5 bases and at J to 4 bases, leaving 9 bases not matched to a gene. The germline CDR1 and CDR2 sequences are SGHTA and FQGNSA. The CDR3 covers 15 residues. DNA for the CDR3: TGTGCCAGCAGCCCTCCGGGACAGGGAGGGTACGAGCAGTACTTC. Translated: CASSPPGQGGYEQYF.

This chain connects TRBV18 to TRBJ1-1; D is unresolved. Looked up from germline, CDR1 is KGHSH and CDR2 is LQKENI. V was trimmed by 1 base and J by 1 base, leaving 13 bases between them. CDR3 length: 16 residues. CDR3 in amino acids: CASSPQGSGRNTEAFF. The DNA for the CDR3 is TGTGCCAGCTCACCACAGGGAAGTGGGAGGAACACTGAAGCTTTCTTT.

This clone was seen just once. The chain links TRBV5-1 to TRBJ2-5; D is possibly TRBD1 (5 bases). Trimming removed 0 bases at V and 1 base at J, with 7 bases between. The CDR3 consists of 14 residues. Germline CDR1 reads SGHRS; CDR2 reads YFSETQ. CDR3: CASSLGGRQETQYF. The CDR3 bases are TGCGCCAGCAGCTTGGGGGGCCGCCAAGAGACCCAGTACTTC.

This chain uses TRBV11-3 with TRBJ1-2; D unresolved. The CDR3 loop spans 14 amino acids. Germline lookup yields CDR1 SGHNT and CDR2 YENEEA. Trimming took off 1 base at V and 3 bases at J, with 9 bases between the two ends. CDR3 amino acids: CASSLADKDYGYTF. CDR3 in DNA: TGTGCCAGCAGCTTAGCTGACAAGGACTATGGCTACACCTTC. The full variable domain, rest sourced from reference TRBV11-3 and TRBJ1-2, is EAGVVQSPRYKIIEKKQPVAFWCNPISGHNTLYWYLQNLGQGPELLIRYENEEAVDDSQLPKDRFSAERLKGVDSTLKIQPAELGDSAVYLCASSLADKDYGYTFGSGTRLTVV.

This clone was recorded a few times. This chain connects TRBV4-3 to TRBJ2-6, with D tentatively TRBD1 (6 bases). This CDR3 comprises 16 residues. Between the trimmed V and J ends, which lost 4 bases and 2 bases, there was a span of 12 bases. Germline loops: CDR1 LGHNA, CDR2 YSLEER. The chain's CDR3 is CASSPDSGAGANVLTF. For the CDR3, the DNA is TGCGCCAGCAGCCCGGACAGTGGGGCTGGGGCCAACGTCCTGACTTTC.

The chain has TRBV4-1 and TRBJ1-2; possible D gene TRBD1, 6 bases. Between the trimmed V and J ends, which lost 0 bases and 1 base, there was a span of 9 bases. This CDR3 is built from 15 residues. The germline V gene encodes CDR1 MGHRA and CDR2 YSYEKL. Here the CDR3 reads CASSQDRQDNYGYTF. The CDR3 nucleotides read TGCGCCAGCAGCCAAGATCGACAGGATAACTATGGCTACACCTTC.

The V and J genes are TRBV4-1 and TRBJ1-2, with 11 bases lining up with TRBD1. J was trimmed by 5 bases and V by 3 bases; bases with no gene match: 5. Germline V gene sequence: CDR1 MGHRA, CDR2 YSYEKL. There are 15 residues in the CDR3. The chain's CDR3 is CASSQGRDRGYGYTF. The CDR3 DNA follows: TGCGCCAGCAGCCAGGGCCGGGACAGGGGGTATGGCTACACCTTC.

The V call is TRBV7-9, the J call TRBJ2-1; 9 nucleotides align to TRBD1. Unmatched junction bases numbered 6, after V lost 5 bases and J lost 1 base. This CDR3 comprises 16 residues. Germline loops: CDR1 SEHNR, CDR2 FQNEAQ (reference sequence). CDR3 coding DNA: TGTGCCAGCAGCCCGGGACAGGGTTCATCCTACAATGAGCAGTTCTTC. This translates into CASSPGQGSSYNEQFF.

The chain joins TRBV7-9 to TRBJ1-5, with D possibly TRBD1 on 5 matching bases. This CDR3 spans 12 amino acids. Trimming took 5 bases from V and 4 from J, leaving 6 bases between them. In germline, CDR1 is SEHNR, CDR2 FQNEAQ (reference sequence). CDR3 sequence (DNA): TGTGCCAGCAGCCCAGGGAATCAGCCCCAGCATTTT. Translation gives CASSPGNQPQHF.

This chain uses TRBV6-1 with TRBJ2-7; D remains unclear. Deletions cut 2 bases from V and 3 bases from J, with 5 bases between. The CDR3 extends over 12 amino acids. Germline CDR1 and CDR2: MNHNS and SASEGT. This CDR3 is CASSESYYEQYF. CDR3 coding DNA: TGTGCCAGCAGTGAATCTTACTACGAGCAGTACTTC.

V usage is TRBV6-6 and J usage is TRBJ2-1, with a possible D match to TRBD1 (5 bases). CDR1 is MNHNY, CDR2 SVGAGI, per germline (reference sequence). The CDR3 is 16 amino acids. With 2 bases removed from V and 7 bases from J, the gap between germline ends came to 18 bases. CDR3 in amino acids: CASSYKKGLLRNEQFF. DNA of the CDR3: TGTGCCAGCAGTTACAAGAAGGGGCTGCTTCGGAATGAGCAGTTCTTC.

This chain links TRBV7-2 with TRBJ2-7, with a weak D call TRBD2 (5 bases). Germline V gene lookup returns CDR1 SGHTA and CDR2 FQGNSA. Trimming pared 3 bases from V and 2 bases from J, leaving 11 bases between. The CDR3 loop spans 14 amino acids. The CDR3 DNA sequence: TGTGCCAGCAGCTTTAGTTCCGGGACCTACGAGCAGTACTTC. This codes for CASSFSSGTYEQYF.

This chain joins TRBV10-3 and TRBJ2-1; TRBD2 aligns across 7 bases. J was trimmed by 7 bases and V by 6 bases; bases with no gene match: 12. Germline V gene data show CDR1 as ENHRY and CDR2 as SYGVKD. This CDR3 is built from 15 residues. Here the CDR3 reads CAISTLGGRRNEQFF. CDR3 DNA: TGTGCCATCAGCACTTTGGGAGGGCGTCGGAATGAGCAGTTCTTC.

The V gene is TRBV5-1, the J gene TRBJ1-2; perhaps TRBD1 as D (5 bases). Looked up from germline, CDR1 is SGHRS and CDR2 is YFSETQ. The CDR3 loop spans 15 amino acids. V was pared by 4 bases and J by 0 bases, with 13 bases between. The CDR3 is CASSPPSGANYGYTF. Here the CDR3 DNA reads TGCGCCAGCAGCCCTCCGTCGGGGGCTAACTATGGCTACACCTTC.